The source of this TCR beta chain is a study of beta chain features in type 1 diabetes (dated by TCRdb to 2017 to 2018). Concerning the study at large: Mean age, gender distribution, total cell number and subset yield did not differ between patients and healthy donors. A total of 85 million to 140 million sorted cells were examined across all samples, and a strong correlation was observed between cell number per subset and RNA yield. The study compared the TCRB repertoires of sorted circulating CD4+ T cell subsets in recently diagnosed type 1 diabetes patients with those in matched healthy donors. Naive and central memory subsets were obtained from all 30 or so donors, but regulatory and stem cell-like memory subsets were isolated from only 8 patients and roughly eight healthy donors.

All of the isolated RNA was reverse transcribed with the High Capacity cDNA Reverse Transcription Kit, so expressed TCRB transcripts were sequenced. Naive, central memory and regulatory T cell samples underwent deep immunoSEQ sequencing, averaging around 4 million total reads per sample. After sorted cells were lysed in RLT buffer, RNA was extracted with DNase-treated RNeasy Micro or Mini kits, with the choice depending on cell number. To prevent cross-contamination, every cell subset was processed on its own, while patient and healthy donor samples were processed together. Using the immunoSEQ multiplex PCR, TCRB sequences were amplified from cDNA into 87-bp fragments spanning the CDR3 region. Sequencing of the amplicons was performed on the Illumina HiSeq platform. For the original study's pipeline: Synthetic template baselines were used to correct PCR bias computationally, reads within Hamming distance 2 were collapsed together, and singletons that could not be merged were discarded. Reads were aligned to IMGT to assign V, D and J genes, CDR3 length, and insertions or deletions at six rearrangement sites. Within each subset, clonotype counts were normalized to sorted cell number, after which true diversity and Gini coefficients were computed with the tcR R package. The overlap coefficient, calculated on TCRB nucleotide sequences, was used to quantify repertoire sharing. Not all clones reach the TCRdb copy of this immuneACCESS table, which keeps in-frame sequences only. Checked studies attribute under half of the gap to unresolved V genes and leave the rest unexplained. Clone size and the V and J calls come from that table; the DNA yielded D and trimming. The sample records about 130,000 clones, 9.2% of which are singletons. Approximately 0.68% of the sample is in the top ten clones.

In this sample, this clone turned up many times. Its antigen remains undetermined. No base qualities exist here, and no much larger clone lies one base off it. CDR1 and CDR2 (SQVTM, ANQGSEA) derive from the germline V gene. There are 13 amino acids in the CDR3, from cysteine to phenylalanine inclusive. The retained sequence is limited to the CDR3, 39 bases, with the frame set at the first base. Trimming removed 4 bases from V and 2 bases from J; the gene matches leave 2 bases unexplained. Paper-wide results and their limitations: At VDJ recombination sites, type 1 diabetes patients had fewer insertions and more deleted nucleotides, which implies abnormalities in thymic rearrangement. Only small numbers of individuals were included in the HLA sub-analyses, which left unresolved whether HLA type had any influence on TCRB rearrangement. Shorter templates might have been favored by PCR, but patient and control samples were amplified and corrected together, so both groups would have been affected equally by any skew. In all four CD4+ subsets, TCRB CDR3 length was moderately but significantly shorter in type 1 diabetes patients. Sequencing cDNA rather than genomic DNA could over-represent highly expressing activated cells, although activation and CD3 levels did not differ between groups. Naive, central memory and regulatory TCRB repertoires appeared more similar among patients than among healthy donors.

Each donor gave one peripheral blood draw, averaging roughly 0.11 L, which was collected into heparinised tubes. A BD FACSAria II and a panel including CD45RO, CCR7, CD25, CD127, CD95 and CD27 were used to sort naive, central memory, regulatory and stem cell-like memory CD4+ T cells. A purity above 95% was achieved for all sorted populations. PBMCs were separated immediately by Lymphoprep density gradient centrifugation and were stained directly, without being cultured. So that batch effects would be minimized, each experiment stained and sorted samples in pairs, pairing one healthy donor with one patient.

The chain couples TRBV29-1 to TRBJ2-3; TRBD2 agrees with 8 junctional bases. This receptor was obtained from a young man in good health. Sequencing was carried out using central memory CD4+ T cells from blood. The encoded CDR3 is CSVVGGATDTQYF. The DNA sequence reads TGCAGCGTTGTCGGGGGGGCCACAGATACGCAGTATTTT.